This T cell receptor beta chain originates from a study of CD8 T cells in Susac syndrome. The V gene lost 7 bases and the J gene lost 8 bases, with 11 bases spanning the gap. CDR3 size: 11 residues. Per germline, CDR1 MDHEN and CDR2 SYDVKM. Random hexamers were used to reverse transcribe an amount of roughly 0.5 to 1 ug RNA. MiXCR was run by TCRdb on the immunoSEQ multiplex PCR reads, yielding one entry per CDR3 protein. This sample has some 110,000 distinct CDR3 sequences; just over 95% occur once, and the top ten carry less than 0.15%. This receptor was identified in a human donor with Susac syndrome. The source material was CD4+ T cells from PBMCs. The V call is TRBV28, the J call TRBJ1-2; D is uncertain. In DNA, the CDR3 is TGTGCCAGCAACAGTAAGCGGGGCTACACCTTC. Protein sequence: CASNSKRGYTF.